The 12 T cell receptor beta chains in this list originate from one sample, sequenced in a study of early T cells in non-severe SARS-CoV-2 infection. Each CDR3 protein gets one entry after TCRdb re-called the 5' RACE reads with MiXCR. Of more than 25,000 distinct CDR3 sequences in the sample, 4.6% were seen once. The source material was whole blood, sampled at baseline. These receptors all come from an adult who was a healthcare worker with PCR-confirmed SARS-CoV-2 infection or an uninfected control (not recorded which).

Ten or more counts support this clonotype. V is TRBV19 and J is TRBJ1-5; no reliable D call. V was clipped by 3 bases and J by 3 bases, with 6 bases between them. This CDR3 has 13 amino acids. Germline V gives CDR1 LNHDA, CDR2 SQIVND (reference sequence). The CDR3 is CASSIRTNQPQHF. CDR3 nucleotides: TGTGCCAGTAGTATTCGCACCAATCAGCCCCAGCATTTT.

This clonotype showed up many times. The chain joins TRBV29-1 to TRBJ2-3; TRBD2 is a possible D gene (5 bases). The CDR3 spans 15 residues. Germline V gene lookup returns CDR1 SQVTM and CDR2 ANQGSEA. Trimming took off 0 bases at V and 3 bases at J, with 13 bases between the two ends. The CDR3 bases are TGCAGCGTTGAAGACGCGAGGACGGGGACAGATACGCAGTATTTT. It encodes CSVEDARTGTDTQYF.

The table lists this clonotype with a few counts. The CDR3: CASSRTFGEQYF. DNA for the CDR3: TGTGCCAGCAGCCGGACATTTGGCGAGCAGTACTTC. The chain is built from TRBV6-2 or TRBV6-3 and TRBJ2-7, with D perhaps matching TRBD1 (5 bases). Germline V CDR1 and CDR2: MNHEY, SVGEGT. Deletions cut 6 bases from V and 6 bases from J, with 12 bases between. The CDR3 is made up of 12 amino acids.

This chain uses TRBV15 with TRBJ1-2; tentative D call: TRBD1 (6 bases). The CDR3 consists of 15 residues. V was pared by 2 bases and J by 2 bases, with 12 bases between. Germline lookup yields CDR1 LNHNV and CDR2 YYDKDF (reference sequence). The CDR3 spells CATSRSRTVNYGYTF. CDR3 coding DNA: TGTGCCACCAGCAGAAGCAGGACAGTGAACTATGGCTACACCTTC.

This clonotype was counted at least ten times. V usage is TRBV3-1 and J usage is TRBJ2-7, with D possibly TRBD1 on 8 matching bases. In germline, CDR1 is LGHDT, CDR2 YNNKEL (reference sequence). The CDR3 contains 15 residues. Trimming left V 4 bases short and J 2 bases short, with 15 bases between. Here the CDR3 reads CASSRGQGGAYEQYF. The CDR3 nucleotides read TGTGCCAGCAGCCGAGGACAGGGAGGGGCCTACGAGCAGTACTTC.

This clonotype was counted at least ten times. This chain uses TRBV5-4 with TRBJ2-7, with a possible D match to TRBD2 (6 bases). Between the trimmed V and J ends, which lost 2 bases and 6 bases, there was a span of 18 bases. Germline loops: CDR1 SGHNT, CDR2 YYREEE (reference sequence). This CDR3 spans 15 amino acids. In nucleotides, the CDR3 is TGTGCCAGCAGCTTTGGGGGAGGCCGTAGAAGCGAGCAGTACTTC. It yields the protein CASSFGGGRRSEQYF.

This clonotype has a count of ten or more. The V and J genes are TRBV18 and TRBJ2-1; D ambiguous. The CDR3 consists of 14 residues. Per germline, CDR1 KGHSH and CDR2 LQKENI. V gave up 1 base and J gave up 5 bases, with 9 bases separating them. The CDR3 DNA follows: TGTGCCAGCTCACCACGATCCGGTGACAATGAGCAGTTCTTC. This sequence encodes CASSPRSGDNEQFF.

This chain links TRBV28 with TRBJ1-5; no definite D call. V was shortened by 10 bases and J by 3 bases, with 10 bases between the two germline ends. The CDR3 totals 12 residues. Looked up from germline, CDR1 is MDHEN and CDR2 is SYDVKM. The CDR3 DNA reads TGTGCCATCGCCATTTCCAATCAGCCCCAGCATTTT. This codes for CAIAISNQPQHF.

This clonotype has ten or more counts. The gene calls are TRBV27 and TRBJ2-7; possible D gene TRBD2, 5 bases. This CDR3 is 17 amino acids long. Germline V CDR1 and CDR2: MNHEY, SMNVEV (reference sequence). Trimming took off 5 bases at V and 0 bases at J, with 20 bases between the two ends. The CDR3 region has the DNA TGTGCCAGCAGTCGGGGTAGGTTTCCAGATAACTCCTACGAGCAGTACTTC. It is translated as CASSRGRFPDNSYEQYF.

This clonotype was recorded many times. This chain joins TRBV5-4 and TRBJ2-3, with D maybe TRBD1 (6 bases). The germline gives CDR1 SGHNT, CDR2 YYREEE (reference sequence). The length of the CDR3 is 15 residues. V was trimmed by 4 bases and J by 4 bases, leaving 16 bases between them. The CDR3 DNA reads as TGTGCCAGCAGCCGGGGTGGGGGCGTCGCAGATACGCAGTATTTT. Its translation: CASSRGGGVADTQYF.

This clonotype occurred many times. The chain carries TRBV2 and TRBJ1-1; 9 bases fit TRBD1. The CDR3 extends over 15 amino acids. Germline CDR1 and CDR2: SNHLY and FYNNEI. V lost 3 bases and J lost 4; bases outside the gene matches: 6. CDR3 protein: CASSEAQGAGTEAFF. As DNA, the CDR3 is TGTGCCAGCAGTGAGGCACAGGGGGCCGGCACTGAAGCTTTCTTT. Using reference TRBV2 and TRBJ1-1 for the parts outside the CDR3, the full variable domain is EPEVTQTPSHQVTQMGQEVILRCVPISNHLYFYWYRQILGQKVEFLVSFYNNEISEKSEIFDDQFSVERPDGSNFTLKIRSTKLEDSAMYFCASSEAQGAGTEAFFGQGTRLTVV.

This clonotype has a count of ten or more. The chain recombines TRBV12-3 or TRBV12-4 with TRBJ1-6; TRBD1 matches at 8 bases. The CDR3 sequence is 14 residues long. Trimming took 6 bases from V and 10 from J; bases not matched to a gene: 8. In DNA, the CDR3 is TGTGCCAGCAGCCTACAGGGGGTTGAATCACCCCTCCACTTT. It specifies CASSLQGVESPLHF.